The entry that follows covers one T cell receptor beta chain sequence. This clonotype was counted a single time. Its antigen has not been determined. No base quality values were provided; no much bigger clone lies one nucleotide off. A read on its own is weak evidence. Receptor libraries were prepared by multiplex PCR. Sequencing used an Illumina HiSeq 4000. TCR beta libraries were built with iRepertoire HTBI primers and Arm-PCR amplification of CDR3 regions. PCR products were gel purified before sequencing. Under the source paper's analysis protocol: Across samples, roughly 60 TRBV and around 15 TRBJ segments were identified and used for gene usage analysis of CDR3 amino acid clonotypes. COPE and FqMerger were used to merge filtered high-quality paired reads into contigs. Contigs were aligned with BLAST to IMGT TRBV, TRBD and TRBJ reference genes, and CDR3 was defined per IMGT. Any clonotype with a frequency above 0.1% was classified as a highly expanded clone. Repertoire diversity was measured by Shannon entropy, and V-J evenness by the Gini coefficient. A clonotype was considered public if more than one individual shared it. TCRdb redid the processing of the public reads, applying fastp at Q25 and MiXCR, and retained in-frame beta chains. Rows with one shared CDR3 protein collapse into an entry with the most common genes and DNA. The V and J calls here are based on TCRdb, not the publication. The sample table holds 300,000 to 350,000 distinct CDR3 sequences, of which less than 20% were seen once. The ten most abundant clones make up approximately 31% of the sample.

This specimen's time point label, per the study, means: persistent/refractory GD, antithyroid drugs over 5 years with positive TRAb. For both TCR sequencing and RNA sequencing, RNA was extracted from PBMCs using TRIzol. The diagnosis of Graves' disease was made according to American Thyroid Association guidelines. Recruitment of patients was carried out at an endocrinology department in Xi'an, China. Each patient gave approximately 8.8 milliliters of peripheral blood, collected in an EDTA anticoagulant tube. Ficoll Paque Plus density gradient separation was used to isolate PBMCs, and no additional T cell sorting was done. RNA quality was checked with an Agilent 2100 Bioanalyzer and agarose gel, and concentration with a NanoDrop 2000. From cysteine to phenylalanine, the CDR3 is 13 amino acids long. Of the read, only the CDR3 DNA is kept; its 39 bases are in frame from base 1. At the junction V is shortened by 1 base and J by 6 bases, with 12 bases in between. Taken from the germline V gene, the CDR1 and CDR2 loops are SQVTM and ANQGSEA.

This entry belongs to a study of regulatory T cells in long-lasting Graves disease (dated by TCRdb to 2020 to 2023). Some background on the complete study: To count as having persistent Graves' disease, a patient had to have received antithyroid drug treatment for over 5 years with TSH receptor autoantibodies remaining persistently positive. Peripheral blood TCR sequencing and RNA sequencing compared persistent Graves' disease patients with newly diagnosed Graves' disease patients. The study was registered as a clinical trial and conducted in China. A total of roughly 35 samples were covered by TCR sequencing, comprising 13 persistent and around 20 newly diagnosed Graves' disease patients. Persistent Graves' disease patients in the clinical cohort had taken antithyroid drugs for roughly ten years on average.

The full study reports these points: Sequencing and analysis were limited to the TCR beta chain. Preferential use of TRBV28, TRBJ1-2 and TRBJ2-5 was observed in persistent disease, whereas TRBV20-1 and TRBJ2-1 were favored in newly diagnosed disease. Peripheral blood alone was examined, since thyroid tissue, which constituted the primary lesion, could not be accessed. A larger number of public clonotypes was shared among persistent patients (approximately 2,600) than among newly diagnosed patients (over 850). As a limitation, the authors acknowledged that the small sample size may reduce accuracy. Lower TCR Shannon entropy and fewer highly expanded clones were observed in persistent Graves' disease patients than in newly diagnosed patients, which suggested clonal expansion.

The rearrangement joined TRBV29-1 to TRBJ1-2, and the D gene may be TRBD1, 6 bases matching. The sequence was obtained from a female donor with Graves disease. The sample in question was peripheral blood mononuclear cells (PBMCs), obtained when the disease was refractory, from a patient treated with antithyroid drugs. The nucleotide sequence is given as TGCAGCGTTGAAGTTTGGGGGGGCCATGGCTACACCTTC. Protein translation: CSVEVWGGHGYTF. The variable domain in full, with residues beyond the CDR3 obtained from the reference TRBV29-1 and TRBJ1-2 genes, is SAVISQKPSRDICQRGTSLTIQCQVDSQVTMMFWYRQQPGQSLTLIATANQGSEATYESGFVIDKFPISRPNLTFSTLTVSNMSPEDSSIYLCSVEVWGGHGYTFGSGTRLTVV.